This T cell receptor (beta chain) was retrieved from a study of identical twins (dated by TCRdb to 2016 to 2018). Background for the entire study: To test whether fetal clonotypes persist, the study used deep sequencing on TCR alpha and beta repertoires from monozygotic twins, unrelated adults of various ages, and cord blood. To rule out contamination, the twin experiments were replicated at different times with different library preparation protocols.

Libraries were prepared through 5' RACE. TCRdb records Illumina HiSeq 2000 as the sequencer. A universal primer binding site was added through template switching, and the final cDNA carried a unique molecular identifier so that TCR cDNA molecules could be counted accurately. Specific primers in the conserved constant-segment region were used to synthesize first-strand cDNA for the TCR alpha and beta chains. To control for contamination, every cDNA library carried two barcodes: a SMART-Mk sample barcode plus Illumina barcodes. TruSeq adapter sequences along with Illumina sample barcodes were introduced in two successive PCR steps. Sequencing of the TCR alpha and beta cDNA libraries was done on the Illumina HiSeq platform using custom primers. In the original analysis: MiGEC processed the raw reads to extract unique molecular identifiers, while MiXCR was used to determine the CDR3 positions. For each individual, recombination models were inferred using an EM algorithm with the repgenHMM and IGoR tools. Shared clonotypes were analyzed with the tcR package in R, and sharing was normalized by the product of cloneset sizes. To study raw recombination without the effects of thymic and clonal selection, out-of-frame nonproductive sequences were analyzed. TCRdb reprocessing: public reads trimmed at Q25 with fastp, clones called with MiXCR, in-frame beta chains kept. Rows matching on CDR3 protein sequence are summarized as one entry with the most common DNA and genes. None of the V and J calls come from the authors' own analysis; TCRdb made them. The sample yields 350,000 to 500,000 distinct CDR3 sequences; roughly 20% were counted once. The top ten hold around 12% of the sample.

This clonotype has only a few counts. The clone's antigen remains unknown. No base quality values were provided; no much bigger clone lies one nucleotide off. All donors were healthy Caucasians. Three unrelated non-twin adults were additionally sequenced: a male aged 18 to 29, a male aged 50 to 60 and a female aged 50 to 60. Miltenyi CD45RO+ enrichment and human naive T-cell isolation kits were used to isolate memory (CD45RO+) and naive T cells from PBMC. CDR1 and CDR2, per the germline V gene, are MDHEN and SYDVKM. Including the terminal cysteine and phenylalanine, the CDR3 comprises 12 residues. Just CDR3 DNA is preserved here, 36 bases in frame from base 1. V is pared back by 7 bases and J by 9 bases, with 15 bases lying between the germline termini. The full study reports these points: Compared with coincidental sharing between unrelated individuals, out-of-frame TCR alpha sequences shared between twins showed an excess of sequences with low generation probability. Abundant cord blood beta clonotypes carried fewer insertions; young adult naive repertoires showed a weaker similar trend, while memory repertoires showed none. Invariant T cells such as MAIT and iNKT could partly confound zero-insertion analyses, though diverse VJ usage argued against this for most clonotypes. Conclusions relied on cross-sectional statistical analysis, since the same donors could not be followed over many years. In beta out-of-frame sequences, excess twin sharing was weaker, because having fewer shared sequences lowered the signal-to-noise ratio. In monozygotic twins, recombination models systematically underestimated out-of-frame TCR alpha sharing, but the models matched the sharing seen between unrelated individuals.

Recombination joined TRBV28 with TRBJ2-5, with TRBD2 as a weak D call on 5 bases. Sequencing was carried out using naive T cells sorted from blood. The sample's cell subset or site label, in plain terms: cells isolated with a human naive T-cell isolation kit. The TCR comes from a man aged 50 or older in good health. Here the CDR3 is given as CASKTTFRAQYF. The bases are TGTGCCAGCAAGACTACGTTCCGGGCCCAGTACTTC.